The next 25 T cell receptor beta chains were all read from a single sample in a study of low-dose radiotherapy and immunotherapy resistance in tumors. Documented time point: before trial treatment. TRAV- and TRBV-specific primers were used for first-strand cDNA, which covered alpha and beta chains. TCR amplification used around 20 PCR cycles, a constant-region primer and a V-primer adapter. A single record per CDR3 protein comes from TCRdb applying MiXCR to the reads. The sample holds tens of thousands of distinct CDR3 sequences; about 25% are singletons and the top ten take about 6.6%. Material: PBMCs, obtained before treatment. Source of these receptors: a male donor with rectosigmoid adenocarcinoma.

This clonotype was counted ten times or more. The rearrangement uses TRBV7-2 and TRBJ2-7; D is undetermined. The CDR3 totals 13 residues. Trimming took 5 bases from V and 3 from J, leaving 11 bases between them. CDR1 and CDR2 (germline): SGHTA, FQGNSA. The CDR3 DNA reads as TGTGCCAGCAGCCGGACCCGCCTCTACGAGCAGTACTTC. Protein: CASSRTRLYEQYF.

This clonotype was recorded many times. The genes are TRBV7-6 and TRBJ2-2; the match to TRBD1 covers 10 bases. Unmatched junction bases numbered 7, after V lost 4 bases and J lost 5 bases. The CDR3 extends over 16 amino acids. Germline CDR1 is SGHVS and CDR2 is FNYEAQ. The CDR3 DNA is TGTGCCAGCAGCTCCAGACAGGGGGCAGGTACCGGGGAGCTGTTTTTT. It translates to CASSSRQGAGTGELFF.

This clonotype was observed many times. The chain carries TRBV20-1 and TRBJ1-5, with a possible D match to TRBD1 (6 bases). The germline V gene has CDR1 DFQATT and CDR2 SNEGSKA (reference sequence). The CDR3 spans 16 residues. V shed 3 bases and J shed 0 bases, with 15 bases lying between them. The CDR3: CSARNGGGYSNQPQHF. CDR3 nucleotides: TGCAGTGCTAGGAATGGGGGGGGCTATAGCAATCAGCCCCAGCATTTT.

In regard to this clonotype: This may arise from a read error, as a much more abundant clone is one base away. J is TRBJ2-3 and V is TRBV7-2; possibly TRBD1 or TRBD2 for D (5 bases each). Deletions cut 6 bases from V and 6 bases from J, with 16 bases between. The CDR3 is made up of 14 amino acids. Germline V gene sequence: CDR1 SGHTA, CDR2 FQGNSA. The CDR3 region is CASSLGPSSDTQYF. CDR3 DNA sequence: TGTGCCAGCAGTCTGGGACCAAGCAGCGATACGCAGTATTTT. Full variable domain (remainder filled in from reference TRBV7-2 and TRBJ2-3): GAGVSQSPSNKVTEKGKDVELRCDPISGHTALYWYRQSLGQGLEFLIYFQGNSAPDKSGLPSDRFSAERTGGSVSTLTIQRTQQEDSAVYLCASSLGPSSDTQYFGPGTRLTVL.

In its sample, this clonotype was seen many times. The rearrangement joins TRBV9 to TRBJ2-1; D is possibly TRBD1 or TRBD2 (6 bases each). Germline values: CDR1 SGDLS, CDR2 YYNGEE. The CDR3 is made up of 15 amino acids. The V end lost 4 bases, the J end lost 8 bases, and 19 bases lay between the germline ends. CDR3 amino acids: CASSPRGLVGDEQFF. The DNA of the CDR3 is TGTGCCAGCAGCCCCCGGGGGCTCGTGGGCGATGAGCAGTTCTTC.

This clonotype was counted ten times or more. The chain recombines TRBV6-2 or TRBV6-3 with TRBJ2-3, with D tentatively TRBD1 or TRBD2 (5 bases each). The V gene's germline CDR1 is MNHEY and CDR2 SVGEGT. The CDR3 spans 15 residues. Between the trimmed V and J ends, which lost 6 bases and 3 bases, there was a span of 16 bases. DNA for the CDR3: TGTGCCAGCAGCTCGGGACGATTGGAAACAGATACGCAGTATTTT. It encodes CASSSGRLETDTQYF.

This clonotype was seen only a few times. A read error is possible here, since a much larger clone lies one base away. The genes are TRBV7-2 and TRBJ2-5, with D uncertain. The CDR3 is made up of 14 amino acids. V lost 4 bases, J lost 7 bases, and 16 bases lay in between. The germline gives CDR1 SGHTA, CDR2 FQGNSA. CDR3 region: CASSSAWVSGTQYF. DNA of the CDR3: TGTGCCAGCAGCTCAGCGTGGGTATCCGGGACCCAGTACTTC. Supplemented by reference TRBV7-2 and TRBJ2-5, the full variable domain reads GAGVSQSPSNKVTEKGKDVELRCDPISGHTALYWYRQSLGQGLEFLIYFQGNSAPDKSGLPSDRFSAERTGGSVSTLTIQRTQQEDSAVYLCASSSAWVSGTQYFGPGTRLLVL.

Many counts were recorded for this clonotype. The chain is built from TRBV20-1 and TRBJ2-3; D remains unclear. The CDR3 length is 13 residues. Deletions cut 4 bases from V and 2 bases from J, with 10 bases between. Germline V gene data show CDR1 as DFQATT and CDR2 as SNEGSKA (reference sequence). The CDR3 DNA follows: TGCAGTGCTACCTGGCGAATCACAGATACGCAGTATTTT. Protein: CSATWRITDTQYF.

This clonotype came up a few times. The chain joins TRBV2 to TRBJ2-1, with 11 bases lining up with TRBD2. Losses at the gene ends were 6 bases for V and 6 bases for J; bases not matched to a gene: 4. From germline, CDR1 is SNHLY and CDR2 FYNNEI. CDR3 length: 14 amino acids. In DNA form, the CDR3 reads TGTGCCAGCAGGCTAGCGGGAGGACCCAATGAGCAGTTCTTC. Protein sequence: CASRLAGGPNEQFF.

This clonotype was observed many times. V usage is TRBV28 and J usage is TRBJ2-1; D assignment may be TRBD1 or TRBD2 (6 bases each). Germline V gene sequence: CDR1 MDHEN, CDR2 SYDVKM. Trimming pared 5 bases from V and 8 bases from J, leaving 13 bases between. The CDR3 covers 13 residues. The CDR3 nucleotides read TGTGCCAGCAGTCTAAGGGGGGCGGATGAGCAGTTCTTC. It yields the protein CASSLRGADEQFF.

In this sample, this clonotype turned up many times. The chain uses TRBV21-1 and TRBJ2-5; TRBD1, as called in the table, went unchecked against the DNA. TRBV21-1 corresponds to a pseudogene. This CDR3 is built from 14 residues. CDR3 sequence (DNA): TGTGCCAGCAGCGCCGGGGGCAGTCAAGAGACCCAGTACTTC. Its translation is CASSAGGSQETQYF.

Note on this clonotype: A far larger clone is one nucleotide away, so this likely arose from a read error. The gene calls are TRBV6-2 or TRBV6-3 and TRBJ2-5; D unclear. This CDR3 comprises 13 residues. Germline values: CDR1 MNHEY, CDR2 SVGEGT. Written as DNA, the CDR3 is TGTGTCAGCAGTTACAACAGCCCAGGGACCCAGTACTTC. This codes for CVSSYNSPGTQYF.

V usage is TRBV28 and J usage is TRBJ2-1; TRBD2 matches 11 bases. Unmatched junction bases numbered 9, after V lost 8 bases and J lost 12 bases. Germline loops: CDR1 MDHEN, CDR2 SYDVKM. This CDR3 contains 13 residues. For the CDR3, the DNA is TGTGCCAGCTTTAGCGGGAGGGTAGATACGCAGTTCTTC. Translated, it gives CASFSGRVDTQFF.

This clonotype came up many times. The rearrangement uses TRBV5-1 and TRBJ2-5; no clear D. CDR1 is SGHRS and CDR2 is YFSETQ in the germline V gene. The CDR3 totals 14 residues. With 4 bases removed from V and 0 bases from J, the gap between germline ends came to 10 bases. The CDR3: CASSPGSYQETQYF. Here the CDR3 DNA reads TGCGCCAGCAGCCCGGGCTCGTACCAAGAGACCCAGTACTTC.

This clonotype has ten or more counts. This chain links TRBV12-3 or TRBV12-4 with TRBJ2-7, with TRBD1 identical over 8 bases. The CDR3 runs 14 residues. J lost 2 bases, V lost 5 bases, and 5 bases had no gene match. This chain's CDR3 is CASSLGQETYEQYF. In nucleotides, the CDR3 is TGTGCCAGCAGTCTGGGACAGGAAACCTACGAGCAGTACTTC.

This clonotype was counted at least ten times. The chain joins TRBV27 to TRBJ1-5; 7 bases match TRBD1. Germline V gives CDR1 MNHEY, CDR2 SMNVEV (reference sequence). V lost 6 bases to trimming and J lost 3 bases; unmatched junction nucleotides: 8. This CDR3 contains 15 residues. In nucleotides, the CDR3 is TGTGCCAGCAGCCCGACAGGGAGATACAATCAGCCCCAGCATTTT. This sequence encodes CASSPTGRYNQPQHF.

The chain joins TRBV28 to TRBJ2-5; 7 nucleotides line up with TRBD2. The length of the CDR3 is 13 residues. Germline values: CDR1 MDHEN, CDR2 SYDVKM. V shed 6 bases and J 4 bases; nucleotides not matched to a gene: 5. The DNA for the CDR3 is TGTGCCAGCAGCCCGGGAGGAGGAGAGACCCAGTACTTC. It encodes CASSPGGGETQYF. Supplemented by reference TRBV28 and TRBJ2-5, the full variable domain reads DVKVTQSSRYLVKRTGEKVFLECVQDMDHENMFWYRQDPGLGLRLIYFSYDVKMKEKGDIPEGYSVSREKKERFSLILESASTNQTSMYLCASSPGGGETQYFGPGTRLLVL.

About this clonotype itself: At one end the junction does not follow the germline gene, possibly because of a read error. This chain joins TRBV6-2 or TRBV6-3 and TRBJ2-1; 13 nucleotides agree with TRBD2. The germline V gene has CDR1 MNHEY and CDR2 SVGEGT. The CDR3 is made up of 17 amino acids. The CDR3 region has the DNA TGTGCCAGCTCTTTGACTAGCGGGGGGAGCTCCTACAATGAGCAGATCTTC. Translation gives CASSLTSGGSSYNEQIF.

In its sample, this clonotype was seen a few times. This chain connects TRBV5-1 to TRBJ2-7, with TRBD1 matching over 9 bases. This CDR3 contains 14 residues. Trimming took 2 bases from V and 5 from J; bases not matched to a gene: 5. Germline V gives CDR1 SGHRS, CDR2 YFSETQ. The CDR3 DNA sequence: TGCGCCAGCAGCTTCCGGGACAGGGCCGACGAGCAGTACTTC. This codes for CASSFRDRADEQYF.

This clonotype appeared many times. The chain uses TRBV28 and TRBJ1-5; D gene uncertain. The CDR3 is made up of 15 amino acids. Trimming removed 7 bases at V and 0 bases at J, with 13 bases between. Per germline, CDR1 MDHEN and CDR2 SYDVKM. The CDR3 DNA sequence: TGTGCCAGCATATCGGGCGGGCATAGCAATCAGCCCCAGCATTTT. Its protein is CASISGGHSNQPQHF.

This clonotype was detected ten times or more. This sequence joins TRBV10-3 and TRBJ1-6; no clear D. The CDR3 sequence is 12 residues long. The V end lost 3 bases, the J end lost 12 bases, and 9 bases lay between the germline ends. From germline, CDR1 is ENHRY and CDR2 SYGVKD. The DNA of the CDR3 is TGTGCCATCAGTGACCAGAAGGGACCCCTCCACTTT. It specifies CAISDQKGPLHF.

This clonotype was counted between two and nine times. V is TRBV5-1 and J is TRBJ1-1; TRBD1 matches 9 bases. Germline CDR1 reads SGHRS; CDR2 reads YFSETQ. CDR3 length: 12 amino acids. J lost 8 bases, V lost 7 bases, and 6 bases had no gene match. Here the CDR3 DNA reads TGCGCCAGCGCACAACAGGGGGCAGAAGCTTTCTTT. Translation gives CASAQQGAEAFF.

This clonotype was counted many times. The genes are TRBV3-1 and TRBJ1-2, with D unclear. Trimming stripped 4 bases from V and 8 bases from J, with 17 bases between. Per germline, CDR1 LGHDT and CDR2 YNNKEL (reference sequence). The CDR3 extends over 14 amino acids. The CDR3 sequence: CASSPDLRLEGYTF. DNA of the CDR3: TGTGCCAGCAGCCCGGATCTTCGACTAGAGGGCTACACCTTC.

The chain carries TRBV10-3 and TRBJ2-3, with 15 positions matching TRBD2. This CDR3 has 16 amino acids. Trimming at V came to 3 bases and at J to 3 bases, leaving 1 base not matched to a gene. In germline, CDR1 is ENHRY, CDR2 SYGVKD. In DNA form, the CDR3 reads TGTGCCATCAGTGAAGGGACTAGCGGGAGGACAGATACGCAGTATTTT. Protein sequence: CAISEGTSGRTDTQYF.

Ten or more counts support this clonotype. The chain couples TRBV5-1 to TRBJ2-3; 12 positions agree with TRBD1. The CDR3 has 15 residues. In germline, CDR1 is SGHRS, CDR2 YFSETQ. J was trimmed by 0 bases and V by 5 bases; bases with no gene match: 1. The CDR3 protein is CASRGQGASTDTQYF. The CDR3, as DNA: TGCGCCAGCAGGGGACAGGGGGCAAGCACAGATACGCAGTATTTT.